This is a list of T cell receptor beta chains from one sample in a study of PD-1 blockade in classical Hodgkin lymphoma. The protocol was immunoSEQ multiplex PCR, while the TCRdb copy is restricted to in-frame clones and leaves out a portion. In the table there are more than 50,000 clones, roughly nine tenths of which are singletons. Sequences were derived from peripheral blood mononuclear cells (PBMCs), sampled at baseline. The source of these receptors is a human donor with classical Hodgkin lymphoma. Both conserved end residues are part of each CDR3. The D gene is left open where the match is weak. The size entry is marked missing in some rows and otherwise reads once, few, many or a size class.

CDR3nt: TGTGCCAGTAGTGCGGAGGGAGCCACCGGGGAGCTGTTTTTT
CDR3aa: CASSAEGATGELFF
abundance: NA
d_gene: NA
v_gene: TRBV19
j_gene: TRBJ2-2

CDR3nt: TGTGCCAGTTCTTACTCGGAGCATCAGCCCCAGCATTTT
CDR3aa: CASSYSEHQPQHF
abundance: NA
d_gene: NA
v_gene: TRBV6-5
j_gene: TRBJ1-5

CDR3nt: TGTGCCAGTAGTATAGGGACAGAAAAACAGCCCCAGCATTTT
CDR3aa: CASSIGTEKQPQHF
abundance: NA
d_gene: NA
v_gene: TRBV19
j_gene: TRBJ1-5

CDR3nt: TGTGCCAGCAGCCTACCGTTGGGAGAAAAGTACTTC
CDR3aa: CASSLPLGEKYF
abundance: NA
d_gene: NA
v_gene: TRBV7-2
j_gene: TRBJ2-7

CDR3nt: TGTGCCAGCAGCTTAAGCGGGGGGCGGTACGAGCAGTACTTC
CDR3aa: CASSLSGGRYEQYF
abundance: NA
d_gene: TRBD2
v_gene: TRBV13
j_gene: TRBJ2-7

CDR3nt: TGTGCCAGCAGCTCCGACAGGGAAATTGTAGATACGCAGTATTTT
CDR3aa: CASSSDREIVDTQYF
abundance: NA
d_gene: TRBD1
v_gene: TRBV5-5
j_gene: TRBJ2-3

CDR3nt: TGTGCCAGCAGCTTAAAGGTGGCGGGGGTTGGGGGAGAGACCCAGTACTTC
CDR3aa: CASSLKVAGVGGETQYF
abundance: NA
d_gene: TRBD2
v_gene: TRBV7-2
j_gene: TRBJ2-5

CDR3nt: TGTGCCAGCAGTTTGTCACTAGCGGGAGGGGATACCGGGGAGCTGTTTTTT
CDR3aa: CASSLSLAGGDTGELFF
abundance: NA
d_gene: TRBD2
v_gene: TRBV28
j_gene: TRBJ2-2

CDR3nt: TGTGCCAGCAGAAGGGACTTCAACTCCTACGAGCAGTACTTC
CDR3aa: CASRRDFNSYEQYF
abundance: NA
d_gene: NA
v_gene: TRBV7-6
j_gene: TRBJ2-7

CDR3nt: TGCGCCAGCAGCCAATTCGACAGCCTTAATGAAAAACTGTTTTTT
CDR3aa: CASSQFDSLNEKLFF
abundance: once
d_gene: NA
v_gene: TRBV4-1
j_gene: TRBJ1-4

CDR3nt: TGTGCCAGCAGCCAGACAGGGGGGGTAGAGACCCAGTACTTC
CDR3aa: CASSQTGGVETQYF
abundance: NA
d_gene: TRBD1
v_gene: TRBV7-7
j_gene: TRBJ2-5

CDR3nt: TGTGCCAGCAGTTTTCATAGCAATCAGCCCCAGCATTTT
CDR3aa: CASSFHSNQPQHF
abundance: NA
d_gene: NA
v_gene: TRBV28
j_gene: TRBJ1-5

CDR3nt: TGTGCCATCAGTGAAAGGACAGGGGGCTTAAGCTCCTATAATTCACCCCTCCACTTT
CDR3aa: CAISERTGGLSSYNSPLHF
abundance: NA
d_gene: TRBD1
v_gene: TRBV10-3
j_gene: TRBJ1-6

CDR3nt: TGTGCCAGCAGTGAAGCGCGGCTTAACACTGAAGCTTTCTTT
CDR3aa: CASSEARLNTEAFF
abundance: NA
d_gene: NA
v_gene: TRBV2
j_gene: TRBJ1-1

CDR3nt: TGTGCCAGCAGAGGGGAAGGACTAGCGGCCTCCTACGAGCAGTACTTC
CDR3aa: CASRGEGLAASYEQYF
abundance: once
d_gene: TRBD2
v_gene: TRBV27
j_gene: TRBJ2-7

CDR3nt: TGTGCCACCTCGGAGGGGGGGGCCTACGAGCAGTACTTC
CDR3aa: CATSEGGAYEQYF
abundance: once
d_gene: NA
v_gene: TRBV10-3
j_gene: TRBJ2-7

CDR3nt: TGTGCCAGCAGCAAACCCCGGGAGGGCGCAGGGTTTCGGGAGCAGTTCTTC
CDR3aa: CASSKPREGAGFREQFF
abundance: NA
d_gene: NA
v_gene: TRBV21-1
j_gene: TRBJ2-1

CDR3nt: TGTGCCAGCCGGGGAAGGGAGATGGTGGAGACCCAGTACTTC
CDR3aa: CASRGREMVETQYF
abundance: NA
d_gene: NA
v_gene: TRBV27
j_gene: TRBJ2-5

CDR3nt: TGCGCCAGCGGGACTAGCGGGAGCGGCAATGAGCAGTTCTTC
CDR3aa: CASGTSGSGNEQFF
abundance: NA
d_gene: TRBD2
v_gene: TRBV5-1
j_gene: TRBJ2-1

CDR3nt: TGTGCCATCAGCACCGACTGGGGCACAGATACGCAGTATTTT
CDR3aa: CAISTDWGTDTQYF
abundance: NA
d_gene: NA
v_gene: TRBV10-3
j_gene: TRBJ2-3

CDR3nt: TGTGCCAGCAGTTTTACCCAATTCCTAGCGGGAGGCGACAATGAGCAGTTCTTC
CDR3aa: CASSFTQFLAGGDNEQFF
abundance: NA
d_gene: TRBD2
v_gene: TRBV27
j_gene: TRBJ2-1

CDR3nt: TGTGCCAGCAGTTCACGGGGGACAGGGGGCTACGAGCAGTACTTC
CDR3aa: CASSSRGTGGYEQYF
abundance: NA
d_gene: TRBD1
v_gene: TRBV28
j_gene: TRBJ2-7

CDR3nt: TGTGCCAGCAGCGTCGGACGGGGTGGCTACAATGAGCAGTTCTTC
CDR3aa: CASSVGRGGYNEQFF
abundance: NA
d_gene: NA
v_gene: TRBV13
j_gene: TRBJ2-1

CDR3nt: TGTGCCAGCAGCTTCACGACAGGGGGTGGAGCCGAAGCTTTCTTT
CDR3aa: CASSFTTGGGAEAFF
abundance: NA
d_gene: TRBD1
v_gene: TRBV11-2
j_gene: TRBJ1-1

CDR3nt: TGCGCCAGCAGCCGCCTACATACGAACACTGAAGCTTTCTTT
CDR3aa: CASSRLHTNTEAFF
abundance: once
d_gene: NA
v_gene: TRBV4-1
j_gene: TRBJ1-1

CDR3nt: TGCGCCAGCAGCCAAGAAAACAGGGGGCACGGCTACACCTTC
CDR3aa: CASSQENRGHGYTF
abundance: NA
d_gene: TRBD1
v_gene: TRBV4-1
j_gene: TRBJ1-2

CDR3nt: TGTGCCTGGGGGCTCTACGAGCAGTACTTC
CDR3aa: CAWGLYEQYF
abundance: NA
d_gene: NA
v_gene: TRBV30
j_gene: TRBJ2-7

CDR3nt: TGTGCCAGCACCCTTGGTCACTCCTACGAGCAGTACTTC
CDR3aa: CASTLGHSYEQYF
abundance: NA
d_gene: NA
v_gene: TRBV28
j_gene: TRBJ2-7

CDR3nt: TGTGCCAGCCTAGGACAGAAAGAGACCCAGTACTTC
CDR3aa: CASLGQKETQYF
abundance: NA
d_gene: NA
v_gene: TRBV2
j_gene: TRBJ2-5

CDR3nt: TGTGCCAGCAGCTTGGGGTTAAGCTCCTACGAGCAGTACTTC
CDR3aa: CASSLGLSSYEQYF
abundance: NA
d_gene: NA
v_gene: TRBV5-4
j_gene: TRBJ2-7

CDR3nt: TGTGCCAGCAGAGCCGGGACAGGGGGCAATGAGCAGTTCTTC
CDR3aa: CASRAGTGGNEQFF
abundance: NA
d_gene: TRBD1
v_gene: TRBV6-6
j_gene: TRBJ2-1

CDR3nt: TGTGCCAGCAGCTTAGAGGGTGGCAACCTCAATGAGCAGTTCTTC
CDR3aa: CASSLEGGNLNEQFF
abundance: NA
d_gene: NA
v_gene: TRBV7-9
j_gene: TRBJ2-1

CDR3nt: TGTGCCAGCAGCTTGGCCTTTTCGGAGACTAGCTCCTACAATGAGCAGTTCTTC
CDR3aa: CASSLAFSETSSYNEQFF
abundance: NA
d_gene: NA
v_gene: TRBV5-8
j_gene: TRBJ2-1

CDR3nt: TGCGCCAGCAGCCAAGACCTAGCGGACTACGAGCAGTACTTC
CDR3aa: CASSQDLADYEQYF
abundance: NA
d_gene: TRBD2
v_gene: TRBV4-1
j_gene: TRBJ2-7

CDR3nt: TGCGCCAGCAGTTACCTCGAGGGGGATAATTCACCCCTCCACTTT
CDR3aa: CASSYLEGDNSPLHF
abundance: NA
d_gene: NA
v_gene: TRBV5-1
j_gene: TRBJ1-6

CDR3nt: TGTGCCAGATCCCCGGGACCTCGGGAGGTCACAGATACGCAGTATTTT
CDR3aa: CARSPGPREVTDTQYF
abundance: NA
d_gene: TRBD2
v_gene: TRBV19
j_gene: TRBJ2-3

CDR3nt: TGCAGTGCGGGAGGGACAGTAACTAACTATGGCTACACCTTC
CDR3aa: CSAGGTVTNYGYTF
abundance: NA
d_gene: TRBD1
v_gene: TRBV29-1
j_gene: TRBJ1-2

CDR3nt: TGTGCCAGCAGCTTAACCGCTAGCGGCCTTCTGGGGGATACGCAGTATTTT
CDR3aa: CASSLTASGLLGDTQYF
abundance: NA
d_gene: TRBD2
v_gene: TRBV7-9
j_gene: TRBJ2-3

CDR3nt: TGTGCCAGCAGCCCCCTAGGGAGCTATGGCTACACCTTC
CDR3aa: CASSPLGSYGYTF
abundance: NA
d_gene: NA
v_gene: TRBV28
j_gene: TRBJ1-2

CDR3nt: TGTGCCAGCAGCGAACAGGGCCTCTCCTACAATGAGCAGTTCTTC
CDR3aa: CASSEQGLSYNEQFF
abundance: NA
d_gene: NA
v_gene: TRBV9
j_gene: TRBJ2-1

CDR3nt: TGCGCCAGCAGCCCCGATCGGGCAGTAGGTATCTATAATTCACCCCTCCACTTT
CDR3aa: CASSPDRAVGIYNSPLHF
abundance: NA
d_gene: NA
v_gene: TRBV4-1
j_gene: TRBJ1-6

CDR3nt: TGTGCCAGCAGTCCCCCCGGGACAGGGGGTTACGAGCAGTACTTC
CDR3aa: CASSPPGTGGYEQYF
abundance: NA
d_gene: TRBD1
v_gene: TRBV6-5
j_gene: TRBJ2-7

CDR3nt: TGCAGCGTCGACGGGATTTCCGGGACAGAAGAATACGAGCAGTACTTC
CDR3aa: CSVDGISGTEEYEQYF
abundance: NA
d_gene: TRBD1
v_gene: TRBV29-1
j_gene: TRBJ2-7

CDR3nt: TGTGCCAGCAGCCAATGGACAGGCAGAGTGAGTGTTTCACCCCTCCACTTT
CDR3aa: CASSQWTGRVSVSPLHF
abundance: NA
d_gene: TRBD1
v_gene: TRBV27
j_gene: TRBJ1-6

CDR3nt: TGTGCCAGCAGCCCACTAGCGGCCTTAGATACGCAGTATTTT
CDR3aa: CASSPLAALDTQYF
abundance: NA
d_gene: TRBD2
v_gene: TRBV7-8
j_gene: TRBJ2-3

CDR3nt: TGCAGCGTTGTAGACAGGGTAGGAGAAAAACTGTTTTTT
CDR3aa: CSVVDRVGEKLFF
abundance: NA
d_gene: TRBD1
v_gene: TRBV29-1
j_gene: TRBJ1-4

CDR3nt: TGTGCCTGGAGTGCAGGACCATTGGAGGGACTACACAGAGCCCGGACAGCCACAGATACGCAGTATTTT
CDR3aa: CAWSAGPLEGLHRARTATDTQYF
abundance: NA
d_gene: NA
v_gene: TRBV30
j_gene: TRBJ2-3

CDR3nt: TGTGCCAGCAGCCCCAGGAGGGGGAACACTGAAGCTTTCTTT
CDR3aa: CASSPRRGNTEAFF
abundance: NA
d_gene: NA
v_gene: TRBV7-2
j_gene: TRBJ1-1

CDR3nt: TGTGCCAGCAGCTCGGGACTAGCGGGATTAACAGATACGCAGTATTTT
CDR3aa: CASSSGLAGLTDTQYF
abundance: NA
d_gene: TRBD2
v_gene: TRBV11-2
j_gene: TRBJ2-3

CDR3nt: TGTGCCAGCTCACCATCTGCGGGGTCCTACAATGAGCAGTTCTTC
CDR3aa: CASSPSAGSYNEQFF
abundance: NA
d_gene: NA
v_gene: TRBV18
j_gene: TRBJ2-1

CDR3nt: TGTGCCAGCAGCAAAGTCGACCGCAATCAGCCCCAGCATTTT
CDR3aa: CASSKVDRNQPQHF
abundance: NA
d_gene: NA
v_gene: TRBV21-1
j_gene: TRBJ1-5

CDR3nt: TGCAGCGTTGAAGATATGCCAGGGGGGTACAATGAGCAGTTCTTC
CDR3aa: CSVEDMPGGYNEQFF
abundance: NA
d_gene: NA
v_gene: TRBV29-1
j_gene: TRBJ2-1

CDR3nt: TGTGCCAGGACAGGGGAAGCTTTCTTT
CDR3aa: CARTGEAFF
abundance: NA
d_gene: TRBD1
v_gene: TRBV2
j_gene: TRBJ1-1

CDR3nt: TGTGCCAGCAGCAAGCGTCATATGCCTGAAGCTTTCTTT
CDR3aa: CASSKRHMPEAFF
abundance: once
d_gene: NA
v_gene: TRBV28
j_gene: TRBJ1-1

CDR3nt: TGTGCCAGCAGCGTGGTACCCAACTATGGCTACACCTTC
CDR3aa: CASSVVPNYGYTF
abundance: few
d_gene: NA
v_gene: TRBV9
j_gene: TRBJ1-2

CDR3nt: TGTGCCAGCAGCCCGGGGACAGGGTACAATGAGCAGTTCTTC
CDR3aa: CASSPGTGYNEQFF
abundance: NA
d_gene: TRBD1
v_gene: TRBV9
j_gene: TRBJ2-1

CDR3nt: TGTGCCAGCAGCCCCCTTAGCGGGGGGGCCAATACGCAGTATTTT
CDR3aa: CASSPLSGGANTQYF
abundance: NA
d_gene: TRBD2
v_gene: TRBV4-2
j_gene: TRBJ2-3

CDR3nt: TGTGCCAGCAGCTTAGGTGTCAGGGGGGATGAGCAGTTCTTC
CDR3aa: CASSLGVRGDEQFF
abundance: many
d_gene: NA
v_gene: TRBV11-2
j_gene: TRBJ2-1

CDR3nt: TGTGCCGGAGCCGAAGGACAGGCCTACGAGCAGTACTTC
CDR3aa: CAGAEGQAYEQYF
abundance: NA
d_gene: TRBD1
v_gene: TRBV7-9
j_gene: TRBJ2-7